These 31 T cell receptor beta chains originate from one sample sequenced in a study of shared clonotypes between healthy human individuals. TCRdb keeps only in-frame clones here, not all; method: immunoSEQ multiplex PCR. The sample gives about 1 million clones, approximately 70% of which show up once; over 1.3% is in the top ten. Sequenced material: memory CD4+ T cells sorted from blood. Specified subset: CD45RA-negative fraction. Source of these receptors: a man between 18 and 29 years old in good health.

The V gene is TRBV19, the J gene TRBJ2-3; D could derive from TRBD1 or TRBD2 (5 bases each). Per germline, CDR1 LNHDA and CDR2 SQIVND (reference sequence). V lost 6 bases and J lost 0, with 10 bases in between. CDR3 length equals 14 residues. CDR3 loop: CASRRDLSTDTQYF. Written as DNA, the CDR3 is TGTGCCAGTAGGAGGGACCTTAGCACAGATACGCAGTATTTT.

About this clone: Distinct nucleotide sequences in the sample also encode this CDR3. This chain uses TRBV7-2 with TRBJ2-5; D not certain. CDR1 and CDR2 (germline): SGHTA, FQGNSA. Trimming took off 3 bases at V and 0 bases at J, with 8 bases between the two ends. The CDR3 is 14 amino acids. In DNA form, the CDR3 reads TGTGCCAGCAGCTTGGCAGGTTACCAAGAGACCCAGTACTTC. This encodes CASSLAGYQETQYF.

Worth noting for this clone: The same CDR3 is also encoded by other DNA sequences in this sample. The chain has TRBV6-1 and TRBJ1-3; D is undetermined. Trimming removed 3 bases at V and 0 bases at J, with 6 bases between. Per the germline V gene, CDR1 is MNHNS and CDR2 is SASEGT. The CDR3 spans 14 residues. The CDR3 spells CASSEGYSGNTIYF. The DNA for the CDR3 is TGTGCCAGCAGTGAGGGGTACTCTGGAAACACCATATATTTT.

The chain carries TRBV28 and TRBJ2-2; D not resolved. The germline gives CDR1 MDHEN, CDR2 SYDVKM. CDR3 length equals 13 residues. The CDR3 nucleotides are TGTGCGAGCGTGGCACCTCGAAGGGGGGAGCTGTTTTTT. Protein product: CASVAPRRGELFF.

A note on this clone: This specimen includes other DNA sequences encoding the same CDR3. The chain is built from TRBV6-5 and TRBJ2-5; no clear D. The CDR3 totals 14 residues. V was trimmed by 3 bases and J by 1 base, leaving 9 bases between them. Per germline, CDR1 MNHEY and CDR2 SVGAGI. DNA for the CDR3: TGTGCCAGCAGTTATTCAGCCCTCCAAGAGACCCAGTACTTC. This encodes CASSYSALQETQYF.

The J gene is TRBJ2-7, the V gene TRBV7-2, with TRBD2 identical over 9 bases. With V trimmed by 1 base and J by 5 bases, 6 bases remained unmatched. The length of the CDR3 is 15 residues. Germline V gene sequence: CDR1 SGHTA, CDR2 FQGNSA. The CDR3 region is CASSLGRAGGHEQYF. CDR3 bases: TGTGCCAGCAGCTTAGGAAGAGCGGGAGGCCACGAGCAGTACTTC.

The chain carries TRBV11-2 and TRBJ2-5, with 11 bases fitting TRBD2. Germline loops: CDR1 SGHAT, CDR2 FQNNGV. This CDR3 region has 17 residues. V shed 1 base and J 5 bases; nucleotides not matched to a gene: 9. The CDR3 is CASSLGVTSGKRETQYF. DNA for the CDR3: TGTGCCAGCAGCTTAGGCGTGACTAGCGGGAAACGGGAGACCCAGTACTTC. The full variable domain, in which reference TRBV11-2 and TRBJ2-5 provide the parts outside the CDR3, is EAGVAQSPRYKIIEKRQSVAFWCNPISGHATLYWYQQILGQGPKLLIQFQNNGVVDDSQLPKDRFSAERLKGVDSTLKIQPAKLEDSAVYLCASSLGVTSGKRETQYFGPGTRLLVL.

This clone turned up a few times. The chain uses TRBV9 and TRBJ2-3; D is ambiguous. This CDR3 is 15 amino acids long. The germline V gene has CDR1 SGDLS and CDR2 YYNGEE. The V end lost 0 bases, the J end lost 2 bases, and 10 bases lay between the germline ends. This chain's CDR3 is CASSVAPGATDTQYF. Here the CDR3 DNA reads TGTGCCAGCAGCGTAGCTCCTGGTGCCACAGATACGCAGTATTTT.

The chain carries TRBV5-1 and TRBJ2-1; D is unclear. The CDR3 runs 15 residues. Germline CDR1 reads SGHRS; CDR2 reads YFSETQ. Trimming took 4 bases from V and 0 from J, leaving 11 bases between them. The CDR3 spells CASSPNLGSYNEQFF. The DNA for the CDR3 is TGCGCCAGCAGCCCAAACTTGGGCTCCTACAATGAGCAGTTCTTC.

The chain couples TRBV6-5 to TRBJ2-3; 9 positions agree with TRBD2. CDR1 is MNHEY and CDR2 is SVGAGI in the germline V gene. The length of the CDR3 is 15 residues. Losses at the gene ends were 6 bases for V and 4 bases for J; bases not matched to a gene: 8. Here the CDR3 reads CASRERGAPADTQYF. The CDR3 bases are TGTGCCAGCAGAGAGCGGGGGGCCCCGGCAGATACGCAGTATTTT.

The chain joins TRBV5-6 to TRBJ1-5; 8 bases are shared with TRBD1. There are 16 residues in the CDR3. CDR1 and CDR2 from the germline V gene are SGHDT and YYEEEE. J lost 5 bases, V lost 4 bases, and 11 bases had no gene match. CDR3 loop: CASSLGSDRGYQPQHF. The DNA for the CDR3 is TGTGCCAGCAGCCTGGGAAGCGACAGGGGTTATCAGCCCCAGCATTTT. Looking up the rest from reference TRBV5-6 and TRBJ1-5 gives the full variable domain: DAGVTQSPTHLIKTRGQQVTLRCSPKSGHDTVSWYQQALGQGPQFIFQYYEEEERQRGNFPDRFSGHQFPNYSSELNVNALLLGDSALYLCASSLGSDRGYQPQHFGDGTRLSIL.

V and J are TRBV6-6 and TRBJ2-7; tentative D call: TRBD2 (5 bases). The CDR3 is 15 residues long. Germline CDR1 MNHNY, CDR2 SVGAGI (reference sequence). The V end lost 6 bases, the J end lost 0 bases, and 15 bases lay between the germline ends. CDR3 DNA sequence: TGTGCCAGCAGCGATAGGGCGACTACCTCCTACGAGCAGTACTTC. This sequence encodes CASSDRATTSYEQYF.

There are a few counts of this clone. Other nucleotide sequences from this sample produce the same CDR3. The chain recombines TRBV5-1 with TRBJ2-2; 7 bases align to TRBD1. The ends lost 4 bases at V and 7 bases at J; junction bases unmatched: 4. This CDR3 has 13 amino acids. Germline CDR1 SGHRS, CDR2 YFSETQ. The chain's CDR3 is CASSLRDSGELFF. The CDR3 region has the DNA TGCGCCAGCAGCCTCCGGGACAGCGGGGAGCTGTTTTTT. Variable domain in full (rest from reference TRBV5-1 and TRBJ2-2): KAGVTQTPRYLIKTRGQQVTLSCSPISGHRSVSWYQQTPGQGLQFLFEYFSETQRNKGNFPGRFSGRQFSNSRSEMNVSTLELGDSALYLCASSLRDSGELFFGEGSRLTVL.

The chain couples TRBV10-3 to TRBJ2-7; 10 nucleotides agree with TRBD2. Trimming at V came to 10 bases and at J to 7 bases, leaving 13 bases not matched to a gene. This CDR3 spans 14 amino acids. Germline V CDR1 and CDR2: ENHRY, SYGVKD. CDR3 sequence: CATTQLAGAQEQYF. Here the CDR3 DNA reads TGTGCCACCACTCAGCTAGCGGGGGCCCAAGAGCAGTACTTC.

The V call is TRBV5-1, the J call TRBJ1-2; 7 nucleotides match TRBD1. CDR3 length: 14 amino acids. V dropped 4 bases and J dropped 8; count of bases not matched to a gene: 11. The V gene's germline CDR1 is SGHRS and CDR2 YFSETQ. CDR3 sequence: CASSGGQEMRGYTF. CDR3 DNA: TGCGCCAGCAGCGGAGGACAGGAGATGCGGGGCTACACCTTC.

The rearrangement uses TRBV5-1 and TRBJ2-2; D remains unclear. Per the germline V gene, CDR1 is SGHRS and CDR2 is YFSETQ. Trimming took 0 bases from V and 7 from J, leaving 7 bases between them. CDR3 length: 13 amino acids. CDR3 in amino acids: CASSLASFGELFF. CDR3 coding DNA: TGCGCCAGCAGCTTGGCCAGTTTCGGGGAGCTGTTTTTT.

V usage is TRBV5-1 and J usage is TRBJ1-2; D gene uncertain. V was cut by 0 bases and J by 4 bases, with 10 bases left in between. CDR3 length: 14 residues. Germline V gene lookup returns CDR1 SGHRS and CDR2 YFSETQ. The CDR3 DNA is TGCGCCAGCAGCTTGGTGGAGGGTCCCTATGGCTACACCTTC. The encoded protein is CASSLVEGPYGYTF. Based on the CDR3 plus reference TRBV5-1 and TRBJ1-2, the full variable domain is KAGVTQTPRYLIKTRGQQVTLSCSPISGHRSVSWYQQTPGQGLQFLFEYFSETQRNKGNFPGRFSGRQFSNSRSEMNVSTLELGDSALYLCASSLVEGPYGYTFGSGTRLTVV.

Notes on this clone: One junction end disagrees with the germline gene, perhaps due to a read error. The chain couples TRBV7-2 to TRBJ2-4; TRBD2 agrees at 10 bases. Germline CDR1 and CDR2: SGHTA and FQGNSA. This CDR3 has 11 residues. The CDR3 sequence: CASSLSGTSVF. CDR3 in DNA: TGTGCCAGCAGCTTGTCCGGGACTAGCGTGTTC.

The chain links TRBV4-2 to TRBJ2-3; 8 nucleotides align to TRBD2. After removal of 3 bases from V and 5 bases from J, the junction contained 10 bases not matched to a gene. Per germline, CDR1 LGHNA and CDR2 YNFKEQ. The CDR3 has 16 amino acids. CDR3 DNA sequence: TGTGCCAGCAGCCAGGCGGGACTAGAAATTCGAGATACGCAGTATTTT. This translates into CASSQAGLEIRDTQYF.

The J gene is TRBJ1-4, the V gene TRBV30; 8 bases are a match to TRBD1. CDR3 length equals 15 residues. Trimming cost V 4 bases and J 4 bases; bases outside gene matches: 8. Germline values: CDR1 GTSNPN, CDR2 SVGIG (reference sequence). CDR3 in amino acids: CAWTPGQALNEKLFF. In DNA, the CDR3 is TGTGCCTGGACCCCGGGACAGGCCCTTAATGAAAAACTGTTTTTT.

This clone was counted a few times. This clone may be a read error of a much larger clone one base away. At the DNA level, this CDR3 is encoded by other sequences in the same sample as well. The chain is built from TRBV2 and TRBJ1-2; D possibly corresponds to TRBD1 (6 bases). V lost 6 bases and J 4 bases, leaving 9 bases between the germline ends. In germline, CDR1 is SNHLY, CDR2 FYNNEI. The CDR3 covers 12 residues. The CDR3 nucleotides read TGTGCCAGCAGCTTGGACAGCTATGGCTACACCTTC. Translated, it gives CASSLDSYGYTF.

The chain combines TRBV5-4 with TRBJ1-4, with D tentatively TRBD1 (6 bases). Germline V CDR1 and CDR2: SGHNT, YYREEE (reference sequence). CDR3 length: 14 residues. Trimming removed 2 bases at V and 7 bases at J, with 12 bases between. The DNA for the CDR3 is TGTGCCAGCAGCTTCCAGGGGCAGAGTGAAAAACTGTTTTTT. As protein: CASSFQGQSEKLFF.

The V call is TRBV15, the J call TRBJ2-5, with 8 bases lining up with TRBD1. Looked up from germline, CDR1 is LNHNV and CDR2 is YYDKDF (reference sequence). After removal of 1 base from V and 7 bases from J, the junction contained 11 bases not matched to a gene. This CDR3 contains 16 residues. Here the CDR3 DNA reads TGTGCCACCAGCAGAGGTGGGCAGGGGGCCGGAGGGACCCAGTACTTC. The encoded protein is CATSRGGQGAGGTQYF.

Points on this clone: The junction shows a germline mismatch at one end, possibly a read error. The rearrangement joins TRBV4-1 to TRBJ2-5; 7 nucleotides agree with TRBD2. This CDR3 is 15 amino acids long. CDR1 is MGHRA and CDR2 is YSYEKL in the germline V gene. CDR3 bases: TGTGCCAGCAGCGTCTCCCTAGCGGTCTCGGGGGAAGACTACTTC. This sequence encodes CASSVSLAVSGEDYF.

The chain recombines TRBV30 with TRBJ2-1; unclear D gene. The CDR3 contains 15 residues. The V gene lost 2 bases and the J gene lost 4 bases, with 15 bases spanning the gap. Germline CDR1 is GTSNPN and CDR2 is SVGIG (reference sequence). The CDR3 here is CAWSPKQTRYNEQFF. In nucleotides, the CDR3 is TGTGCCTGGAGTCCAAAACAGACTCGTTACAATGAGCAGTTCTTC.

The V call is TRBV28, the J call TRBJ1-2; D is ambiguous. From germline, CDR1 is MDHEN and CDR2 SYDVKM. V was cut by 1 base and J by 3 bases, with 21 bases left in between. The CDR3 contains 18 residues. The CDR3 nucleotides are TGTGCCAGCAGTTTATATCGTCCACTAAAAAGTCGGGACTATGGCTACACCTTC. This sequence encodes CASSLYRPLKSRDYGYTF.

This sequence joins TRBV9 and TRBJ2-7, with TRBD2 matching 15 bases. Germline assignment: CDR1 SGDLS and CDR2 YYNGEE. V gave up 3 bases and J gave up 0 bases; unmatched junction bases: 13. This CDR3 has 20 amino acids. CDR3 sequence reads: CASSDGPGTSGGPSSYEQYF. DNA of the CDR3: TGTGCCAGCAGCGATGGCCCCGGGACTAGCGGGGGGCCCTCCTCCTACGAGCAGTACTTC.

The rearrangement joins TRBV6-5 to TRBJ1-2; a possible D gene is TRBD1 (5 bases). Germline V CDR1 and CDR2: MNHEY, SVGAGI. The germline V and J ends were trimmed by 0 bases and 7 bases, with 9 bases remaining between them. There are 13 residues in the CDR3. This CDR3 is CASSYSTDSGYTF. DNA for the CDR3: TGTGCCAGCAGTTACTCGACAGATTCTGGCTACACCTTC.

V gene TRBV4-1 combines with J gene TRBJ2-5; 7 positions agree with TRBD2. Germline V gene data show CDR1 as MGHRA and CDR2 as YSYEKL. The CDR3 totals 16 residues. J gave up 4 bases and V 0 bases, and 8 bases lay outside the gene matches. The DNA for the CDR3 is TGCGCCAGCAGCCAAGATGTGGTGGGGGGGGGAGAGACCCAGTACTTC. Its translation is CASSQDVVGGGETQYF.

The chain recombines TRBV20-1 with TRBJ2-5, with a weak D call TRBD2 (5 bases). The length of the CDR3 is 11 residues. Germline CDR1 and CDR2: DFQATT and SNEGSKA (reference sequence). Trimming stripped 6 bases from V and 4 bases from J, with 9 bases between. CDR3 in DNA: TGCAGTGCCCCTAGCTTAGAGACCCAGTACTTC. Its translation is CSAPSLETQYF.

The table lists this clone with a count of one. This sequence joins TRBV11-2 and TRBJ2-6; D could derive from TRBD1 or TRBD2 (6 bases each). CDR1 and CDR2 from the germline V gene are SGHAT and FQNNGV. V shed 5 bases and J shed 4 bases, with 12 bases lying between them. The CDR3 has 15 residues. CDR3 coding DNA: TGTGCCAGCAGCCCACAGGGAGGAGGGGCCAACGTCCTGACTTTC. It yields the protein CASSPQGGGANVLTF.